The sequence of this TCR beta chain was determined in a study of T cell changes during pregnancy in multiple sclerosis. Germline loops: CDR1 SGHVS, CDR2 FNYEAQ. The CDR3 sequence is 17 residues long. V shed 4 bases, J shed 4 bases, and the junction held 12 bases outside the gene matches. Here immunoSEQ multiplex PCR was the method, and the copy in TCRdb shows in-frame clones only, minus some. The sample yields tens of thousands of clones, 75% to 95% seen once. The TCR was taken from a female donor in good health, enrolled as a control in a pregnancy study. The chain carries TRBV7-6 and TRBJ2-5, with TRBD1 matching 10 bases. The sequences come from peripheral blood, collected in the first trimester of pregnancy. CDR3 in amino acids: CASSSSPGQGNRETQYF. The CDR3 nucleotides read TGTGCCAGCAGCTCCTCCCCGGGACAGGGGAATCGAGAGACCCAGTACTTC.